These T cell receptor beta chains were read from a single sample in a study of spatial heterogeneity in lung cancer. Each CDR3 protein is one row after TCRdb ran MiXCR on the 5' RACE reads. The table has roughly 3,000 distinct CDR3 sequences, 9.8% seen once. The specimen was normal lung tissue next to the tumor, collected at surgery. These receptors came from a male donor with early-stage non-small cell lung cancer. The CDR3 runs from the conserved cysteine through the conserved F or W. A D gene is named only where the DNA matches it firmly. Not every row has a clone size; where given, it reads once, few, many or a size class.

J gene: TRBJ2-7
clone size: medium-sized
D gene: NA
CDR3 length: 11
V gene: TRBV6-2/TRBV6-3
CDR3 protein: CASSYQDEQYF
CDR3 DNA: TGTGCCAGCAGTTACCAAGACGAGCAGTACTTC

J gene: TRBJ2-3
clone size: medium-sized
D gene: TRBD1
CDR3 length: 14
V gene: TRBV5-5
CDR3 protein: CATEDRRAGDTQYF
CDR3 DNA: TGTGCCACCGAGGACAGGCGGGCAGGAGATACGCAGTATTTT

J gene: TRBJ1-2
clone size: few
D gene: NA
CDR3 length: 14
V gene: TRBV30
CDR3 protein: CAWSVAGGAYGYTF
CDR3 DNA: TGTGCCTGGAGTGTAGCCGGTGGGGCCTATGGCTACACCTTC

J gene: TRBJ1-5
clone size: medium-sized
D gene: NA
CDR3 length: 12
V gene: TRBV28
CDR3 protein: CASSLPRGPQHF
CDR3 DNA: TGTGCCAGCAGTCTCCCCCGAGGGCCCCAGCATTTT

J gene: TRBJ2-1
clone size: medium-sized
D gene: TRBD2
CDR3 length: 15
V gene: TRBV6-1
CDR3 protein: CASIKTSGSGNEQFF
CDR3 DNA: TGTGCCAGCATTAAGACTAGCGGGAGTGGGAATGAGCAGTTCTTC

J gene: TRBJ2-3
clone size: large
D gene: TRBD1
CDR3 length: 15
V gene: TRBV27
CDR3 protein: CASSSRGQVTDTQYF
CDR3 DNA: TGTGCCAGCAGTTCCAGGGGGCAGGTCACAGATACGCAGTATTTT

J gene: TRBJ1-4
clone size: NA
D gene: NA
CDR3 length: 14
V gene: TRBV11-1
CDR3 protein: CAIDLTSTNEKLFF
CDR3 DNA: TGTGCCATTGACTTAACCTCAACTAATGAAAAACTGTTTTTT

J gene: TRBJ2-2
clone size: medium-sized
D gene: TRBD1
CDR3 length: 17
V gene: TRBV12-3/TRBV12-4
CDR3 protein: CASSIWTGATNTGELFF
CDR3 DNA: TGTGCCAGCAGTATTTGGACAGGGGCAACTAACACCGGGGAGCTGTTTTTT

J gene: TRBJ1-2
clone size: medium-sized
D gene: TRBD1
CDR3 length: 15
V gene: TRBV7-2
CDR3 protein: CASSLRGDRYYGYTF
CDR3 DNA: TGTGCCAGCAGCTTAAGAGGGGACAGATACTATGGCTACACCTTC

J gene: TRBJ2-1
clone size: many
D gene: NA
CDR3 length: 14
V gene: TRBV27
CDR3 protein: CATLSSHLNNEQFF
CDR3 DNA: TGTGCCACCCTCTCGTCCCATCTAAACAATGAGCAGTTCTTC

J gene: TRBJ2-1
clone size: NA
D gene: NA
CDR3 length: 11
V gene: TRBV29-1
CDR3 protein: CSNYQDNEQFF
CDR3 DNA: TGCAGTAATTATCAGGACAATGAGCAGTTCTTC

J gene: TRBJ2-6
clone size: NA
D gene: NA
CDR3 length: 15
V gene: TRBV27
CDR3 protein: CASSPDGSGANVLTF
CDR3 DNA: TGTGCCAGCAGCCCGGACGGATCTGGGGCCAACGTCCTGACTTTC

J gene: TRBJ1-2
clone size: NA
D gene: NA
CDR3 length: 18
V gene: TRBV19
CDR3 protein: CASSINGLRGPTNYGYTF
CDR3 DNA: TGTGCCAGTAGTATAAATGGTCTACGGGGCCCAACTAACTATGGCTACACCTTC

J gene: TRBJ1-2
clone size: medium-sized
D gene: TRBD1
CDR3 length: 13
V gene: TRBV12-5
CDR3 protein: CASVPEGQGGYTF
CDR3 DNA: TGTGCTAGTGTTCCCGAGGGACAGGGCGGCTACACCTTC

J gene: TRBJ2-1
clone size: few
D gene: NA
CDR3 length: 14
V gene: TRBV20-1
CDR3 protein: CSASGGLPYNEQFF
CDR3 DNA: TGCAGTGCTAGCGGGGGGCTACCCTACAATGAGCAGTTCTTC

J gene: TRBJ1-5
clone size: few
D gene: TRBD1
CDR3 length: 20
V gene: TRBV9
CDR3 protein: CYIGDRGQTTLGRGNQPQHF
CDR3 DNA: TGTTATATCGGGGACAGGGGGCAAACGACATTGGGACGTGGCAATCAGCCCCAGCATTTT

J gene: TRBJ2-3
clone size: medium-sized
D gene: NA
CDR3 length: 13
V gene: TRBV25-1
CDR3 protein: CASSAPGPDTQYF
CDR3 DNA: TGTGCCAGCAGTGCCCCGGGACCAGATACGCAGTATTTT

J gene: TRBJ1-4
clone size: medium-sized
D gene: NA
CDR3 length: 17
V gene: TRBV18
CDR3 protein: CASSRGVSSNGNEKLFF
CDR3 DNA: TGTGCCAGCTCACGAGGGGTATCCTCGAACGGTAATGAAAAACTGTTTTTT

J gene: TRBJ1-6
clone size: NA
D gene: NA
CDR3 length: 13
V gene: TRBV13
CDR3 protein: CASSHPGPAPLHF
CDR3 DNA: TGTGCCAGCAGCCATCCTGGACCAGCACCCCTCCACTTT

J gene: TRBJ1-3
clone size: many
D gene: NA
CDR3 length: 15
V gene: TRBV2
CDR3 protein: CASSARGGTGNTIYF
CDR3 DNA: TGTGCCAGCAGTGCGAGGGGGGGCACTGGAAACACCATATATTTT

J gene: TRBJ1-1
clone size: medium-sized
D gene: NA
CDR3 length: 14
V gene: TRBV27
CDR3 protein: CASRLQAANTEAFF
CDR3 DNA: TGTGCCAGCAGATTACAGGCGGCGAACACTGAAGCTTTCTTT

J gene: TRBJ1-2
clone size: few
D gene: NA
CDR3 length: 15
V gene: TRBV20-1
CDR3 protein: CSARSADGLHYGYTF
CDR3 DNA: TGCAGTGCTAGATCCGCAGATGGTCTACACTATGGCTACACCTTC

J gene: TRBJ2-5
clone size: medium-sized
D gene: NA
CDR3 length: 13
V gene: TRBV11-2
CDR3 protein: CASSLVAQETQYF
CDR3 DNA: TGTGCCAGCAGCTTAGTGGCGCAAGAGACCCAGTACTTC

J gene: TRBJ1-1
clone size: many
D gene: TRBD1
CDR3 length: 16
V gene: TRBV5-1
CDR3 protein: CASSLYGQGANTEAFF
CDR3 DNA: TGCGCCAGCAGCCTATACGGACAGGGGGCGAACACTGAAGCTTTCTTT

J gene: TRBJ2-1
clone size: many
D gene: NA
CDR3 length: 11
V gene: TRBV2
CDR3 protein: CASKGRGEQFF
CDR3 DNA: TGTGCCAGCAAAGGGCGAGGTGAGCAGTTCTTC

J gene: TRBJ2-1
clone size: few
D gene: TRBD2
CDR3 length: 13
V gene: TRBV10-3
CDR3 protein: CAISELNLAVQFF
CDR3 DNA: TGTGCCATCAGTGAGCTGAACCTAGCGGTGCAGTTCTTC

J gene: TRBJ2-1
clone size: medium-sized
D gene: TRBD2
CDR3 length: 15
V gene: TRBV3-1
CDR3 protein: CASSLRGAGDNEQFF
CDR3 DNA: TGTGCCAGCAGCCTCCGAGGGGCGGGAGACAATGAGCAGTTCTTC

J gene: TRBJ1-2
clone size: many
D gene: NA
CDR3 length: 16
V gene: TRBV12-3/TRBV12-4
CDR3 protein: CASRQNLATGPYGYTF
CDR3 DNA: TGTGCCAGCAGACAAAACTTAGCTACAGGGCCCTATGGCTACACCTTC

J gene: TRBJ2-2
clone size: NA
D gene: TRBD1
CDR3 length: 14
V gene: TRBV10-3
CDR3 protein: CAISYDRDGGELFF
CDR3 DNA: TGTGCCATCAGTTACGACAGGGATGGCGGGGAGCTGTTTTTT

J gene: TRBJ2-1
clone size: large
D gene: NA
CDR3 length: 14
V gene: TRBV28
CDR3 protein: CASTRQSSYNEQFF
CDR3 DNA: TGTGCCAGCACTAGGCAAAGCTCCTACAATGAGCAGTTCTTC

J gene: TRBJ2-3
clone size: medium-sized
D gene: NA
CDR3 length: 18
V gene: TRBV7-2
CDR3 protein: CASSPRALFPLLTDTQYF
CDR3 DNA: TGTGCCAGCAGCCCCCGGGCCCTATTCCCTCTCCTCACAGATACGCAGTATTTT

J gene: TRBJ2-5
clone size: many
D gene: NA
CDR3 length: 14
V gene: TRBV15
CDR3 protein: CATSRDRMRETQYF
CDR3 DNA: TGTGCCACCAGCAGAGATCGTATGCGGGAGACCCAGTACTTC

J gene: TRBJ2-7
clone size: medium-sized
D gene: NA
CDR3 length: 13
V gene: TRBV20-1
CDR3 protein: CSATGQFSYEQYF
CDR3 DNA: TGCAGTGCTACCGGACAGTTCTCCTACGAGCAGTACTTC

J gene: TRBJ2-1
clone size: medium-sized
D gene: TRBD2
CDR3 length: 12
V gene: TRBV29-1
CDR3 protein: CSVGLAANEQFF
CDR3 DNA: TGCAGCGTTGGACTAGCGGCCAATGAGCAGTTCTTC

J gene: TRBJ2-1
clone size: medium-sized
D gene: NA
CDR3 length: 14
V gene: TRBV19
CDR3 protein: CASSPAQGYNEQFF
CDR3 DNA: TGTGCCAGTAGTCCCGCACAGGGCTACAATGAGCAGTTCTTC

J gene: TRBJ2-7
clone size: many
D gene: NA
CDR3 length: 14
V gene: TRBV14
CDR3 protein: CASSPWGIHHEQYF
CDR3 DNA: TGTGCCAGCAGCCCATGGGGCATCCACCACGAGCAGTACTTC

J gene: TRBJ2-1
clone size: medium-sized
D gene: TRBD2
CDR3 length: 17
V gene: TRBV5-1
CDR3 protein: CASSLRSGTSGGIEQFF
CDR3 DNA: TGCGCCAGCAGCTTGAGGTCGGGGACTAGCGGGGGAATTGAGCAGTTCTTC

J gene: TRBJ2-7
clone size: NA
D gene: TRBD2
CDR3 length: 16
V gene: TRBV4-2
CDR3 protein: CASSQVGAGGTYEQYF
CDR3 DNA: TGTGCCAGCAGCCAAGTTGGAGCGGGGGGCACCTACGAGCAGTACTTC

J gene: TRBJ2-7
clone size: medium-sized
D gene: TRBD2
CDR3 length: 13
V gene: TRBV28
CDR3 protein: CATRAGGPYEQYF
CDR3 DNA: TGTGCCACCAGAGCGGGAGGCCCCTACGAGCAGTACTTC

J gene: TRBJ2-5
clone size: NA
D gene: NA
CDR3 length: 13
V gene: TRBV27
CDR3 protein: CASSPTGFETQYF
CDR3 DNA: TGTGCCAGCAGCCCAACGGGGTTTGAGACCCAGTACTTC

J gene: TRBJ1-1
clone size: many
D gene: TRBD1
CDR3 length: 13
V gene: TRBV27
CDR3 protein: CASSYGQGLGAFF
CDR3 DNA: TGTGCCAGCAGTTACGGACAGGGTTTGGGAGCTTTCTTT

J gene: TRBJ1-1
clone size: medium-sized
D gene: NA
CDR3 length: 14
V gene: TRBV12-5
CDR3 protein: CASGRIQGNTEAFF
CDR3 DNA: TGTGCTAGTGGTCGTATACAGGGGAACACTGAAGCTTTCTTT

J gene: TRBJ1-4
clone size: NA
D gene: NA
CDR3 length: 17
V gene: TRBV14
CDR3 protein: CASSQLRGARWNEKLFF
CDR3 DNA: TGTGCCAGCAGCCAGCTGCGCGGGGCACGGTGGAATGAAAAACTGTTTTTT

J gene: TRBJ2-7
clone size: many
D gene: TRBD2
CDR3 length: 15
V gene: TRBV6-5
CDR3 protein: CASSSGLAGAYEQYF
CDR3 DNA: TGTGCCAGCAGTTCGGGACTAGCGGGAGCTTACGAGCAGTACTTC

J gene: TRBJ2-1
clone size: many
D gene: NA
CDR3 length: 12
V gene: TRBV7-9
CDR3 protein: CASSPRVRGQFF
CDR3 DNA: TGTGCCAGCAGCCCTAGGGTCCGGGGGCAGTTCTTC

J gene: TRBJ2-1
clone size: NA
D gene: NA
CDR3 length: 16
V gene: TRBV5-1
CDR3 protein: CASSLGPEGSYNEQFF
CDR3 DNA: TGCGCCAGCAGCTTGGGTCCAGAAGGCTCCTACAATGAGCAGTTCTTC

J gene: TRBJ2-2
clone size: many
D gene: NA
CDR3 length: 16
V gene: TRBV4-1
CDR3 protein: CASSQDQTGYTGELFF
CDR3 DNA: TGCGCCAGCAGCCAAGATCAGACAGGCTACACCGGGGAGCTGTTTTTT

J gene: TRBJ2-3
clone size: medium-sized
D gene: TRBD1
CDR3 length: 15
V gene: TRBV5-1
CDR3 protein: CASSPGTGGADTQYF
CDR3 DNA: TGCGCCAGCAGCCCGGGGACAGGGGGCGCAGATACGCAGTATTTT

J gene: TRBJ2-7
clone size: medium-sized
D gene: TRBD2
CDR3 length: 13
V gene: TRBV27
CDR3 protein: CASASGTTYEQYF
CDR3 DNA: TGTGCCAGTGCTAGCGGGACCACCTACGAGCAGTACTTC

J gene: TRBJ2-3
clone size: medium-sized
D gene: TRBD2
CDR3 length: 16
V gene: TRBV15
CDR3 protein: CATSRELAGNTDTQYF
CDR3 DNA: TGTGCCACCAGCAGAGAACTAGCGGGAAACACAGATACGCAGTATTTT

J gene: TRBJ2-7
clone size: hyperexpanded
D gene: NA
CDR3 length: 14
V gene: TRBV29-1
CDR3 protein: CSVDFGTDAYEQYF
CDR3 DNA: TGCAGCGTTGATTTCGGGACCGACGCCTACGAGCAGTACTTC

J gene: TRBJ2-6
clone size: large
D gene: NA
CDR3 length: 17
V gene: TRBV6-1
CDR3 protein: CASSPKESLSGANVLTF
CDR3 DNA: TGTGCCAGCAGTCCAAAAGAAAGCCTCTCTGGGGCCAACGTCCTGACTTTC